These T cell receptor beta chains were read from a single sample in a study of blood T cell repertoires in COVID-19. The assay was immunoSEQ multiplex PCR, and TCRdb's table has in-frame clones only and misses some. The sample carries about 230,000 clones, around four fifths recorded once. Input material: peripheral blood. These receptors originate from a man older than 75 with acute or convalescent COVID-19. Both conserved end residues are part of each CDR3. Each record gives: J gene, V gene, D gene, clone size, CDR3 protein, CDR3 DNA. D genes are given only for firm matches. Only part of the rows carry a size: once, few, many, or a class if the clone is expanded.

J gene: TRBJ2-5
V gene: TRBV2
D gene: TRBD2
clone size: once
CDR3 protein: CASTAGEHGETQYF
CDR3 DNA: TGTGCCAGCACGGCGGGAGAGCATGGAGAGACCCAGTACTTC

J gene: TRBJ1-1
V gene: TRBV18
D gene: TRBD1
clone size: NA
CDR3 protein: CASSPSGQPEAFF
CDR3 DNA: TGTGCCAGCTCACCCTCGGGACAGCCAGAAGCTTTCTTT

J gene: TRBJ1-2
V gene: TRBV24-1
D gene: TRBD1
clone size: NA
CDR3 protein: CATSARTGGGYTF
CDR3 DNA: TGTGCCACCAGTGCCAGGACAGGGGGTGGCTACACCTTC

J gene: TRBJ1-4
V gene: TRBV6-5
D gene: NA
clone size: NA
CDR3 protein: CASSPAGRTTGKLFF
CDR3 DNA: TGTGCCAGCAGTCCGGCGGGACGGACCACCGGAAAACTGTTTTTT

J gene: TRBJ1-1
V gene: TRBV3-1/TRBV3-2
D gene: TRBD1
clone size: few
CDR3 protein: CASSQPLLGGQTNTEAFF
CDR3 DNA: TGTGCCAGCAGCCAGCCTCTGCTTGGGGGACAGACGAACACTGAAGCTTTCTTT

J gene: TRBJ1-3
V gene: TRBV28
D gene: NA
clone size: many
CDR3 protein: CASSLRGIRNTIYF
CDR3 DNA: TGTGCCAGCAGTTTAAGGGGCATTCGAAACACCATATATTTT

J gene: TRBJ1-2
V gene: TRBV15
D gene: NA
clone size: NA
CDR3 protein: CATSPGQGGYTF
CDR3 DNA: TGTGCCACCAGCCCCGGGCAGGGGGGCTACACCTTC

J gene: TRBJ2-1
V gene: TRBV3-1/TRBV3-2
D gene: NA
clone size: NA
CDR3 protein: CASSPTNRVSEQFF
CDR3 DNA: TGTGCCAGCAGCCCAACCAACAGGGTTAGTGAGCAGTTCTTC

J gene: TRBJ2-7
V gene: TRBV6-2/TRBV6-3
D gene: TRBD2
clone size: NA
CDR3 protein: CASSYARTSGGYEQYF
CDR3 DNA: TGTGCCAGCAGTTACGCCCGGACTAGCGGGGGGTACGAGCAGTACTTC

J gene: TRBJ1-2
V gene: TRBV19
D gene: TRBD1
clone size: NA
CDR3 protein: CASKRQGITGYTF
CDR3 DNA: TGTGCCAGTAAAAGACAGGGAATCACTGGCTACACCTTC

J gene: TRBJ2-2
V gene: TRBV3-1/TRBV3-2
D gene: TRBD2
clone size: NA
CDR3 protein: CASSPRGGLAEPGELFF
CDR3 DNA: TGTGCCAGCAGCCCCCGAGGAGGACTAGCGGAACCCGGGGAGCTGTTTTTT

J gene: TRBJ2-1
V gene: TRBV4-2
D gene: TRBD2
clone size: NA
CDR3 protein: CASSQVFLREGYNEQFF
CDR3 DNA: TGTGCCAGCAGCCAAGTTTTCTTGCGGGAGGGCTACAATGAGCAGTTCTTC

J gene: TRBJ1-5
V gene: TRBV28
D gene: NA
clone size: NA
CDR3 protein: CASSPPYSNQPQHF
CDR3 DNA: TGTGCCAGCAGTCCTCCTTATAGCAATCAGCCCCAGCATTTT

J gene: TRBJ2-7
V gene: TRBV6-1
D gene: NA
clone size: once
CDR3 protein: CASSEDDWKLYEQYF
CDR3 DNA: TGTGCCAGCAGTGAAGACGACTGGAAACTCTACGAGCAGTACTTC

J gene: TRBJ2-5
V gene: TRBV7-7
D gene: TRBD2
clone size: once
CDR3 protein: CASSALAGGGETQYF
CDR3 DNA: TGTGCTAGCAGCGCGCTAGCGGGGGGGGGTGAGACCCAGTACTTC

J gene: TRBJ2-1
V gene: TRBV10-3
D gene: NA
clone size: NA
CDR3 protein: CAISYDGTTDYNEQFF
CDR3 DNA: TGTGCCATCAGTTACGACGGGACAACAGACTACAATGAGCAGTTCTTC

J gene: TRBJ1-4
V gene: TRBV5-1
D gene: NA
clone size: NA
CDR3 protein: CASSLWTANEKLFF
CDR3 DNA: TGCGCCAGCAGCTTATGGACAGCAAATGAAAAACTGTTTTTT

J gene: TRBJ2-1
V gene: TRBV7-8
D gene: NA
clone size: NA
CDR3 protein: CASSPDYNGGGGQFF
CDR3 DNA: TGTGCCAGCAGCCCAGATTATAATGGGGGCGGGGGGCAGTTCTTC

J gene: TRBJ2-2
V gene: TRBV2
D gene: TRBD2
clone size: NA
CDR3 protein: CASSPTSGTGELFF
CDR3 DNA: TGTGCCAGCAGTCCGACTAGCGGAACCGGGGAGCTGTTTTTT

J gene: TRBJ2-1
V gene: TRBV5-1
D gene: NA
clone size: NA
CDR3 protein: CASSSTGVYNEQFF
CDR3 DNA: TGCGCCAGCAGCTCAACGGGGGTATACAATGAGCAGTTCTTC

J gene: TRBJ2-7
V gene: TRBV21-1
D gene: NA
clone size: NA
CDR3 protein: CASSKQGGGLSYEQYF
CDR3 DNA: TGTGCCAGCAGCAAACAAGGGGGGGGTTTATCCTACGAGCAGTACTTC

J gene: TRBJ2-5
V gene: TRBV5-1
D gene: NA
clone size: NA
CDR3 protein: CASSFRQGETQYF
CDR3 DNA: TGCGCCAGCAGCTTCCGGCAGGGGGAGACCCAGTACTTC

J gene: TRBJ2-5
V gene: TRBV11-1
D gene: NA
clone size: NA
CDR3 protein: CASSLGTGGTQYF
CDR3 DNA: TGTGCCAGCAGCCTAGGGACCGGGGGGACCCAGTACTTC

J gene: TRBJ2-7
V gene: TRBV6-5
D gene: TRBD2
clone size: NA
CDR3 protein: CALGGARVYEQYF
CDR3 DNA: TGTGCCCTCGGGGGGGCCAGGGTTTACGAGCAGTACTTC

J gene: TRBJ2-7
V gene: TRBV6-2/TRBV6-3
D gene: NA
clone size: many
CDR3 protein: CASSYLYEQYF
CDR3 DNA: TGTGCCAGCAGTTACCTCTACGAGCAGTACTTC

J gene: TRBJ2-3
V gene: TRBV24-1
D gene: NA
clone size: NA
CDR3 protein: CATRDGGSTDTQYF
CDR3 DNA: TGTGCCACCCGAGATGGTGGGAGTACAGATACGCAGTATTTT

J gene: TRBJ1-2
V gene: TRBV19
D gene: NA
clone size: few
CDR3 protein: CASSLDGAYHGYTF
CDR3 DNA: TGTGCCAGTAGTCTAGACGGAGCGTACCATGGCTACACCTTC

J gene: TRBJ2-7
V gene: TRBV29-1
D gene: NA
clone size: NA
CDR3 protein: CSAREARPSEQYF
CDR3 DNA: TGCAGCGCTAGGGAGGCCCGTCCCTCCGAGCAGTACTTC

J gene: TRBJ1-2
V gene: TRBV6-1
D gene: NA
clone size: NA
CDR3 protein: CASSAAQRTVANYGYTF
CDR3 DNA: TGTGCCAGCAGTGCGGCTCAGAGGACAGTAGCTAACTATGGCTACACCTTC

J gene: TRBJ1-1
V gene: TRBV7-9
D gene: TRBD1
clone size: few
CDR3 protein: CASSLDRGDTEAFF
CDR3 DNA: TGTGCCAGCAGCTTAGACAGGGGTGACACTGAAGCTTTCTTT

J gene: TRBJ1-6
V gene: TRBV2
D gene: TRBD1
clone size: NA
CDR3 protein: CASSERDRVNSPLHF
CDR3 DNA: TGTGCCAGCAGTGAACGGGACAGAGTAAATTCACCCCTCCACTTT

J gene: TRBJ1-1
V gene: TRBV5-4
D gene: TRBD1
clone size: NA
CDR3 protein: CASSRQGFDEAFF
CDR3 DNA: TGTGCCAGCAGCCGACAGGGTTTTGATGAAGCTTTCTTT

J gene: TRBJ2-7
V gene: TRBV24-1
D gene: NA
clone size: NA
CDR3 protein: CATSDATESSYEQYF
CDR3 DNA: TGTGCCACCAGTGATGCCACAGAGAGCTCCTACGAGCAGTACTTC

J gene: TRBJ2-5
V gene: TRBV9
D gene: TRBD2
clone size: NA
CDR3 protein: CASSSGILQETQYF
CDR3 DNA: TGTGCCAGCAGTAGCGGGATACTTCAAGAGACCCAGTACTTC

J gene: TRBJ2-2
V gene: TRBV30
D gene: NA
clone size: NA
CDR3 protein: CAWKRDTINTGELFF
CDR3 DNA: TGTGCCTGGAAGAGGGACACAATTAACACCGGGGAGCTGTTTTTT

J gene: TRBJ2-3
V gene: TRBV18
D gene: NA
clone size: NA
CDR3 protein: CASSLSSNTDTQYF
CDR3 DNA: TGTGCCAGCTCACTGTCCAGTAACACAGATACGCAGTATTTT

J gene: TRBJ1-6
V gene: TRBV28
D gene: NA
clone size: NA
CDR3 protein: CASSLASSPLHF
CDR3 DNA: TGTGCCAGCAGTTTGGCTAGTTCACCCCTCCACTTT

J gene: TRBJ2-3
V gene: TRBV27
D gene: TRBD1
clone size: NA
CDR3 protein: CASSNQGTGWGTDTQYF
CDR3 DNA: TGTGCCAGCAGTAACCAAGGGACAGGATGGGGCACAGATACGCAGTATTTT

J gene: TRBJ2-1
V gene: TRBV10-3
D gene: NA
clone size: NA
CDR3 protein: CATERPTEMEQFF
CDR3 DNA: TGTGCCACCGAGCGCCCGACGGAAATGGAGCAGTTCTTC

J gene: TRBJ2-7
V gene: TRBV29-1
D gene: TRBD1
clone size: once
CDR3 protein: CSVRGQGAAYEQYF
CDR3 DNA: TGCAGCGTCCGCGGACAGGGTGCAGCCTACGAGCAGTACTTC

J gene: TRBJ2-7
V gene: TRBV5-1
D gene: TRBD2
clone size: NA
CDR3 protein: CASPPDRDYFYEQYF
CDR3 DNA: TGCGCCAGCCCCCCGGATAGGGACTATTTCTACGAGCAGTACTTC

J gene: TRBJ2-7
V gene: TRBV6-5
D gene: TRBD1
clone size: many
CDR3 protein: CASRTTRDRFYEQYF
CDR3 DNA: TGTGCCAGCAGAACAACCCGGGACAGATTCTACGAGCAGTACTTC

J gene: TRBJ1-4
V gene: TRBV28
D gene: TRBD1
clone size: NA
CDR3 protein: CASTQGTEKLFF
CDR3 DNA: TGTGCCAGCACACAGGGGACTGAAAAACTGTTTTTT

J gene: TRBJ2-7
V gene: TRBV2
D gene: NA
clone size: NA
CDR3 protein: CASSVAQGYGDEQYF
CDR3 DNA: TGTGCCAGCAGTGTAGCCCAGGGATATGGCGACGAGCAGTACTTC